This TCR beta chain is from a study of T cell responses to AZD1222 COVID-19 vaccine. The CDR3 spans 13 residues. Germline V gene sequence: CDR1 GTSNPN, CDR2 SVGIG (reference sequence). V shed 2 bases and J 6 bases; nucleotides not matched to a gene: 6. Remarks on this clone: Its antigen is not identified.

The assay was immunoSEQ multiplex PCR, and TCRdb's table has in-frame clones only and misses some. The sample totals over 140,000 clones. Study outcomes and limitations: Only six people who got AZD1222 tested seropositive at baseline. CD4 TCRs associated with vaccination spanned spike, dominating at 160-218 and 743-854. Unmutated regions of variants are reportedly targeted by nearly half of spike-specific TCRs. Most donors were white British, females outnumbered males, and clonal diversity was possibly underestimated.

The receptor was isolated from an adult in good health. The chain combines TRBV30 with TRBJ1-1, with 7 bases matching TRBD1. The specimen sequenced was peripheral blood. CDR3 in DNA: TGTGCCTGGAGTCGACAGGGAGCCGCTGAAGCTTTCTTT. Amino acid sequence: CAWSRQGAAEAFF.